These 19 T cell receptor beta chains came from one sample sequenced in a study of cytomegalovirus exposure and HLA in healthy donors. PCR employed 60 Vbeta and 13 Jbeta primers. Generated by immunoSEQ multiplex PCR, the TCRdb table keeps only in-frame clones and is missing some. This sample yields fewer than 200,000 clones, of which 82% are seen a single time; approximately 0.51% belongs to the top ten. The sequenced sample consisted of PBMCs. The receptors derive from a woman in her forties or fifties in good health and CMV-seronegative.

J is TRBJ2-7 and V is TRBV21-1; TRBD2 is the table's D call, not checked against the DNA. TRBV21-1 is recorded as a pseudogene. The CDR3 has 17 residues. DNA for the CDR3: TGTGCCAGCAGCAAAGTTAGTGGGGAGTCGCAATCCTACGAGCAGTACTTC. It is translated as CASSKVSGESQSYEQYF.

This clone occurred once. The CDR3 bases are TGCAGCGCTGAGCTAGCGGGGGGGCCCCACGAGCAGTACTTC. Protein: CSAELAGGPHEQYF. The chain has TRBV29-1 and TRBJ2-7; 12 bases line up with TRBD2. The CDR3 covers 14 residues. Germline values: CDR1 SQVTM, CDR2 ANQGSEA. V shed 7 bases, J shed 5 bases, and the junction held 9 bases outside the gene matches.

This CDR3 is CASSFNGGAPNEQFF. The CDR3 DNA sequence: TGTGCCAGCAGTTTTAACGGGGGGGCCCCCAATGAGCAGTTCTTC. The chain uses TRBV27 and TRBJ2-1; TRBD2 agrees at 8 bases. This CDR3 spans 15 amino acids. The J segment lost 6 bases and the V segment lost 3 bases, leaving 7 bases of the junction unmatched. Germline-derived CDR1 and CDR2 are MNHEY and SMNVEV (reference sequence).

The V call is TRBV5-4, the J call TRBJ2-6; D perhaps matches TRBD2 (6 bases). The CDR3 totals 18 residues. Germline CDR1 and CDR2: SGHNT and YYREEE (reference sequence). Between the trimmed V and J ends, which lost 5 bases and 0 bases, there was a span of 18 bases. This CDR3 is CASRPPGTQSSGANVLTF. In nucleotides, the CDR3 is TGTGCCAGCAGGCCACCCGGGACTCAGAGCTCTGGGGCCAACGTCCTGACTTTC.

This chain joins TRBV6-6 and TRBJ2-4; 7 bases agree with TRBD2. Germline trimming cut 6 bases from V and 5 bases from J; bases unmatched to any gene: 7. The germline CDR1 and CDR2 sequences are MNHNY and SVGAGI (reference sequence). The CDR3 spans 14 residues. CDR3 coding DNA: TGTGCCAGCAGGGCTGGGCTAGCGGAAAACATTCAGTACTTC. This translates into CASRAGLAENIQYF.

J is TRBJ2-6 and V is TRBV2; TRBD1 matches 8 bases. The CDR3 sequence is 15 residues long. The germline V gene has CDR1 SNHLY and CDR2 FYNNEI. V dropped 8 bases and J dropped 5; count of bases not matched to a gene: 8. The CDR3 sequence is CASGQGLSRANVLTF. CDR3 bases: TGTGCCAGCGGACAGGGCCTAAGTAGGGCCAACGTCCTGACTTTC.

This chain connects TRBV7-2 to TRBJ2-5; 8 bases are a match to TRBD2. Germline CDR1 is SGHTA and CDR2 is FQGNSA. The CDR3 sequence is 16 residues long. The V and J ends lost 4 bases and 0 bases, in that order; junction bases with no gene match: 7. The CDR3 loop is CASSSLGGAYQETQYF. The CDR3 coding sequence is TGTGCCAGCAGCTCCCTCGGGGGGGCGTACCAAGAGACCCAGTACTTC.

This chain links TRBV2 with TRBJ2-1; perhaps TRBD1 as D (6 bases). This CDR3 region has 13 residues. Germline lookup yields CDR1 SNHLY and CDR2 FYNNEI. V lost 7 bases and J 7 bases, leaving 14 bases between the germline ends. This CDR3 reads CASMRQTGNEQFF. DNA for the CDR3: TGTGCCAGCATGAGGCAAACAGGGAATGAGCAGTTCTTC.

The chain joins TRBV7-2 to TRBJ1-2; TRBD1 is a possible D gene (6 bases). The CDR3 totals 13 residues. Trimming removed 1 base at V and 7 bases at J, with 10 bases between. Germline V gene lookup returns CDR1 SGHTA and CDR2 FQGNSA. The CDR3, as DNA: TGTGCCAGCAGCTTAGAGAGGGGGTTTGGCTACACCTTC. Translated: CASSLERGFGYTF. The entire variable domain, with the rest obtained from reference TRBV7-2 and TRBJ1-2, is as follows: GAGVSQSPSNKVTEKGKDVELRCDPISGHTALYWYRQSLGQGLEFLIYFQGNSAPDKSGLPSDRFSAERTGGSVSTLTIQRTQQEDSAVYLCASSLERGFGYTFGSGTRLTVV.

V usage is TRBV7-2 and J usage is TRBJ1-1; D is unclear. Germline CDR1 and CDR2: SGHTA and FQGNSA. V was trimmed by 1 base and J by 0 bases, leaving 9 bases between them. The CDR3 is 15 amino acids. The CDR3 bases are TGTGCCAGCAGCTTAGACAGTAACCTGAACACTGAAGCTTTCTTT. This encodes CASSLDSNLNTEAFF.

This chain joins TRBV7-6 and TRBJ1-4; TRBD1 agrees at 8 bases. The CDR3 is 15 residues long. V lost 1 base to trimming and J lost 7 bases; unmatched junction nucleotides: 5. CDR1 SGHVS and CDR2 FNYEAQ come from the germline V gene. CDR3 DNA: TGTGCCAGCAGCTTAGGACAGGGGTTTTTTGAAAAACTGTTTTTT. This encodes CASSLGQGFFEKLFF. Based on the CDR3 plus reference TRBV7-6 and TRBJ1-4, the full variable domain is GAGVSQSPRYKVTKRGQDVALRCDPISGHVSLYWYRQALGQGPEFLTYFNYEAQQDKSGLPNDRFSAERPEGSISTLTIQRTEQRDSAMYRCASSLGQGFFEKLFFGSGTQLSVL.

This chain joins TRBV21-1 and TRBJ1-2; TRBD1, the table's D call, was not compared with the DNA. TRBV21-1 is reported as a pseudogene. CDR3 length equals 16 residues. The CDR3 reads CASSKAPTGAIYGYTF. The CDR3 DNA follows: TGTGCCAGCAGCAAAGCTCCGACAGGGGCCATCTATGGCTACACCTTC.

In its sample, this clone was seen once. The chain employs TRBV6-5 and TRBJ2-5; no definite D call. Trimming removed 6 bases at V and 7 bases at J, with 15 bases between. This CDR3 spans 13 amino acids. Germline V gene lookup returns CDR1 MNHEY and CDR2 SVGAGI. The chain's CDR3 is CASRAPGFGTQYF. CDR3 DNA: TGTGCCAGCAGGGCCCCCGGGTTTGGGACCCAGTACTTC.

V is TRBV7-3 and J is TRBJ2-2, with a tentative D call TRBD2 (5 bases). Trimming shortened V by 3 bases and J by 9 bases, and 11 bases separated the two germline ends. The germline gives CDR1 SGHTA, CDR2 FQGTGA. There are 13 residues in the CDR3. CDR3 amino acids: CASSFGVGRELFF. The CDR3 DNA sequence: TGTGCCAGCAGCTTCGGGGTCGGCCGGGAGCTGTTTTTT.

The V and J genes are TRBV5-6 and TRBJ2-7; 8 nucleotides line up with TRBD1. V was clipped by 2 bases and J by 2 bases; unmatched bases: 6. CDR3 length: 15 amino acids. Germline CDR1 SGHDT, CDR2 YYEEEE. The CDR3 DNA sequence: TGTGCCAGCAGCTTTGGGACAGGAATAGCCTACGAGCAGTACTTC. Translating gives CASSFGTGIAYEQYF.

The V call is TRBV7-8, the J call TRBJ2-1; 10 bases are a match to TRBD2. Trimming took 5 bases from V and 5 from J; bases not matched to a gene: 6. The CDR3 runs 15 residues. CDR1 is SGHVS, CDR2 FQNEAQ, per germline. The CDR3 nucleotides are TGTGCCAGCAGCCCTGGACTAGCGGTAAACAATGAGCAGTTCTTC. Protein sequence: CASSPGLAVNNEQFF.

The V gene is TRBV28, the J gene TRBJ2-7; D not resolved. In germline, CDR1 is MDHEN, CDR2 SYDVKM. The CDR3 has 12 amino acids. Trimming took off 2 bases at V and 3 bases at J, with 5 bases between the two ends. DNA of the CDR3: TGTGCCAGCAGTTTAACGGTCTACGAGCAGTACTTC. Encoded protein: CASSLTVYEQYF.

The chain recombines TRBV4-2 with TRBJ1-5; 7 bases match TRBD1. With 0 bases clipped from V and 1 base from J, the junction kept 0 bases outside the gene matches. The germline gives CDR1 LGHNA, CDR2 YNFKEQ. The CDR3 totals 15 residues. CDR3 nucleotides: TGTGCCAGCAGCCAAGAGGGACAGAGCAATCAGCCCCAGCATTTT. Residues: CASSQEGQSNQPQHF.

The chain is built from TRBV18 and TRBJ1-5, with D possibly matching TRBD1 (6 bases). Trimming stripped 1 base from V and 8 bases from J, with 12 bases between. The germline CDR1 and CDR2 sequences are KGHSH and LQKENI. The CDR3 runs to 14 residues. DNA of the CDR3: TGTGCCAGCTCACCACGTGCAGGGGAAGAGCCCCAGCATTTT. As protein: CASSPRAGEEPQHF.